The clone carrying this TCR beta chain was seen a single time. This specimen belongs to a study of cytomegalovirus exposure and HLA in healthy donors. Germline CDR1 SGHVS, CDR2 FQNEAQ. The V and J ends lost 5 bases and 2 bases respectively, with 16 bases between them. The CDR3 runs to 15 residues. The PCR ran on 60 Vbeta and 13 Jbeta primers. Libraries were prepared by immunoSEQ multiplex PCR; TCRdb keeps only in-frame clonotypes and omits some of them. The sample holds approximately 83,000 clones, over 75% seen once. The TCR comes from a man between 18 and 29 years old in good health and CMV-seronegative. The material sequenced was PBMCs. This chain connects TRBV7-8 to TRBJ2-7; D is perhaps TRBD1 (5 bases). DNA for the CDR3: TGTGCCAGCAGCCTGGGTTGGGGCGGCACCTACGAGCAGTACTTC. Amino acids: CASSLGWGGTYEQYF.